The 3 T cell receptor beta chains in this list originate from one sample, sequenced in a study of blood T cell repertoires in COVID-19. Using immunoSEQ multiplex PCR, the repertoire was profiled, and TCRdb retains in-frame clones only, with some absent. Of about 210,000 clones listed, approximately 85% were seen once; the top ten hold about 5.1%. The sample consisted of peripheral blood. These receptors were obtained from a man aged 50 or older with COVID-19, enrolled during active disease.

This chain connects TRBV2 to TRBJ1-5, with 12 nucleotides matching TRBD1. Germline loops: CDR1 SNHLY, CDR2 FYNNEI. The CDR3 has 16 amino acids. J lost 4 bases, V lost 6 bases, and 7 bases had no gene match. CDR3 DNA: TGTGCCAGCAGCCCCGGGACAGGGGGCCTTAATCAGCCCCAGCATTTT. It encodes CASSPGTGGLNQPQHF.

V gene TRBV6-6 combines with J gene TRBJ1-2, with a possible D match to TRBD1 (6 bases). This CDR3 spans 14 amino acids. CDR1 and CDR2 (germline): MNHNY, SVGAGI (reference sequence). Trimming stripped 6 bases from V and 4 bases from J, with 15 bases between. CDR3 nucleotides: TGTGCCAGCAGCAAAGGGGGGGGGAGCTATGGCTACACCTTC. It codes for CASSKGGGSYGYTF.

The CDR3 reads CAISESLTLEAFF. CDR3 bases: TGTGCCATCAGTGAGTCCTTGACACTTGAAGCTTTCTTT. The V gene is TRBV10-3, the J gene TRBJ1-1; no reliable D call. This CDR3 contains 13 residues. Germline V gene data show CDR1 as ENHRY and CDR2 as SYGVKD. Trimming removed 0 bases from V and 7 bases from J, with 9 bases in between.